This T cell receptor beta chain was identified in a study of immune evolution from preneoplasia to lung adenocarcinoma. Findings of the study overall: Later-stage lesions seemingly showed higher T cell density and diversity than normal lung.

Generated by immunoSEQ multiplex PCR, the TCRdb table keeps only in-frame clones and is missing some. The sample records roughly 5,000 clones, roughly 79% being singletons. A word on this clone: The antigen is unknown.

The receptor comes from a person in their sixties or seventies with lung adenocarcinoma. The sequenced material came from FFPE minimally invasive lung adenocarcinoma tissue.

CDR3 region: CASSDRTTYNEQFF. Here the CDR3 DNA reads TGTGCCAGCAGTGATAGGACTACCTACAATGAGCAGTTCTTC. The chain combines TRBV2 with TRBJ2-1; possible D gene TRBD2, 6 bases. This CDR3 comprises 14 residues. Germline CDR1 SNHLY, CDR2 FYNNEI. V was clipped by 3 bases and J by 2 bases, with 8 bases between them.